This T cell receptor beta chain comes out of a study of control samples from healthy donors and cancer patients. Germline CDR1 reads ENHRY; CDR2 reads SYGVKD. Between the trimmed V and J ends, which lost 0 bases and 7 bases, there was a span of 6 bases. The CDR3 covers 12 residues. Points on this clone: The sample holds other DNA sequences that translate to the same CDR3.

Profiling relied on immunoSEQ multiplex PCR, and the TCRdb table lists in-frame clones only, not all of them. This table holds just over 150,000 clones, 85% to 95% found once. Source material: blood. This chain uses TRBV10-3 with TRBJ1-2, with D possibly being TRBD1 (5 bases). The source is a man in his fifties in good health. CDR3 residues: CAISESGGGYTF. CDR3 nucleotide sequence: TGTGCCATCAGTGAGTCGGGGGGTGGCTACACCTTC.